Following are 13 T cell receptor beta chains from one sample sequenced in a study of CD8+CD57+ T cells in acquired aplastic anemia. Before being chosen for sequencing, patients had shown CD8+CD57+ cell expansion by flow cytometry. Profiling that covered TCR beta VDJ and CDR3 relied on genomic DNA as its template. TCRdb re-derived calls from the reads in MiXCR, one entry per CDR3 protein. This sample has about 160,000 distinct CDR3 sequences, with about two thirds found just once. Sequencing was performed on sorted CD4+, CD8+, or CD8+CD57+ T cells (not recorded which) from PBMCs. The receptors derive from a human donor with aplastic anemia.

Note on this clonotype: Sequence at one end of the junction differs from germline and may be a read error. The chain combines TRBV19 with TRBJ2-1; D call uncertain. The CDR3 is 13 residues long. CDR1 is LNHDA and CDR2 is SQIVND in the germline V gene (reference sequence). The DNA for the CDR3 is TGTGCCAGTAGTATAAGCTGCAACAATGAGCAGTCCTTC. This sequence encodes CASSISCNNEQSF.

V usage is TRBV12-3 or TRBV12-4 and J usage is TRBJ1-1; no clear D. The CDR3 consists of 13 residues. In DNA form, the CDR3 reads TGTGCTAGTGCCTTCCCGTTGAACACTGAAGCTTTCTTT. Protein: CASAFPLNTEAFF.

CDR3 DNA sequence: TGCAGCGTTAATAAGGGGTCAGCGAACAATGAGCAGTTCTTC. Protein product: CSVNKGSANNEQFF. This chain connects TRBV29-1 to TRBJ2-1, with D perhaps TRBD1 (5 bases). Germline V CDR1 and CDR2: SQVTM, ANQGSEA. The CDR3 is 14 residues long. V lost 5 bases to trimming and J lost 5 bases, with 16 bases between them.

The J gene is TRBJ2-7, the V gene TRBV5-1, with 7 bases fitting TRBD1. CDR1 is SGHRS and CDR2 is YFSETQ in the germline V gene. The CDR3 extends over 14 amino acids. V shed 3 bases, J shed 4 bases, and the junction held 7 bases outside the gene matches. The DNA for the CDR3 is TGCGCCAGCAGCTATACGACAGGGCATTACGAGCAGTACTTC. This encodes CASSYTTGHYEQYF. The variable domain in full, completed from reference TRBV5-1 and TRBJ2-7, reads KAGVTQTPRYLIKTRGQQVTLSCSPISGHRSVSWYQQTPGQGLQFLFEYFSETQRNKGNFPGRFSGRQFSNSRSEMNVSTLELGDSALYLCASSYTTGHYEQYFGPGTRLTVT.

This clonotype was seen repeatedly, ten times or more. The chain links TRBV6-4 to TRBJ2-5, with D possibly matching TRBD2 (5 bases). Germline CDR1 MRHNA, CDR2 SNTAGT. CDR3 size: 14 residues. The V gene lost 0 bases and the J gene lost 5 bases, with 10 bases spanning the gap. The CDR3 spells CASSDSGGSETQYF. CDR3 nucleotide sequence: TGTGCCAGCAGTGACTCCGGTGGGAGCGAGACCCAGTACTTC.

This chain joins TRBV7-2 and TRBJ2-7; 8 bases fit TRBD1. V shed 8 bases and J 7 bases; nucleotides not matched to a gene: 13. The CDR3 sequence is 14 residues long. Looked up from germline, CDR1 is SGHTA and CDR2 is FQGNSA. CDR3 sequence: CASQRAQGAYEQYF. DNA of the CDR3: TGTGCCAGCCAAAGGGCGCAGGGGGCGTATGAGCAGTACTTC.

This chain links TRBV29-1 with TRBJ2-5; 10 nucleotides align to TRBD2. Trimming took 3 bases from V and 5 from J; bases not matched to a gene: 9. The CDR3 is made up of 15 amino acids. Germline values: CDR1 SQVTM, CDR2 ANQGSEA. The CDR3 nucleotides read TGCAGCGTTGAGAGAACTAGCGGGGTTGGGGAGACCCAGTACTTC. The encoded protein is CSVERTSGVGETQYF.

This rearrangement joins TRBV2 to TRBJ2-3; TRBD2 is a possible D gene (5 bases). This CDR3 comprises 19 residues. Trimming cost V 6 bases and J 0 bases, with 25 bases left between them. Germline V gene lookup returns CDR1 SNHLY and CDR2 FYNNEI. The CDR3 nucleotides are TGTGCCAGCAGCTTAGAAGGTTCCGGGGTGCAGGCGAGCACAGATACGCAGTATTTT. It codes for CASSLEGSGVQASTDTQYF. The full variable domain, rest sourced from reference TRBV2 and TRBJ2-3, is EPEVTQTPSHQVTQMGQEVILRCVPISNHLYFYWYRQILGQKVEFLVSFYNNEISEKSEIFDDQFSVERPDGSNFTLKIRSTKLEDSAMYFCASSLEGSGVQASTDTQYFGPGTRLTVL.

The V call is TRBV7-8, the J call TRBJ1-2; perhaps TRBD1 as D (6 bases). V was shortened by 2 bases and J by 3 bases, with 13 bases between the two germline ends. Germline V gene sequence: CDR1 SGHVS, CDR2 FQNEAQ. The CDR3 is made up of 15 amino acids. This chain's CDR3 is CASSLTGQYYYGYTF. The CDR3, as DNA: TGTGCCAGCAGCTTAACGGGACAATACTACTATGGCTACACCTTC.

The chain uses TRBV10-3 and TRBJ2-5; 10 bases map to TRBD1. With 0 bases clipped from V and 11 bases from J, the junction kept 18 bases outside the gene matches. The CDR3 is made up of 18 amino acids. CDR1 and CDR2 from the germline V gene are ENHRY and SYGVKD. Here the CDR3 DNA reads TGTGCCATCAGTGAGTCTGCAACCCCGGGACAGGGGAGCCTTGGGCAGTACTTC. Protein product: CAISESATPGQGSLGQYF.

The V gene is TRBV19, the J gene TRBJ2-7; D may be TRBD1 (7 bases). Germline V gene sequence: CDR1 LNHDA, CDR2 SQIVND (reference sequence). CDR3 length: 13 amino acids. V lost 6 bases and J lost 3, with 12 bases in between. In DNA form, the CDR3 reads TGTGCCAGTAGCCAGGGGGGTTACTACGAGCAGTACTTC. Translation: CASSQGGYYEQYF.

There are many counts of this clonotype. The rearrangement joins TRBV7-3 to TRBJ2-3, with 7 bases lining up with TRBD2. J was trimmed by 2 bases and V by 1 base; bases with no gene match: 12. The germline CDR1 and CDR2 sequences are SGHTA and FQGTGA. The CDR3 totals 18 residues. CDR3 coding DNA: TGTGCCAGCAGCTTAAATGTTTTCGGGGGGACCCACACAGATACGCAGTATTTT. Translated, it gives CASSLNVFGGTHTDTQYF.

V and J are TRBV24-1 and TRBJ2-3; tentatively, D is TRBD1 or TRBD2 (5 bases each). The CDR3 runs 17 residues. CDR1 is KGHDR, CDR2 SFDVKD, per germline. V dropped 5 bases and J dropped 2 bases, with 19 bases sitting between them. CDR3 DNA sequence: TGTGCCACCAGTGGCCCCGGGGCCTACGACCCCACAGATACGCAGTATTTT. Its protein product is CATSGPGAYDPTDTQYF.